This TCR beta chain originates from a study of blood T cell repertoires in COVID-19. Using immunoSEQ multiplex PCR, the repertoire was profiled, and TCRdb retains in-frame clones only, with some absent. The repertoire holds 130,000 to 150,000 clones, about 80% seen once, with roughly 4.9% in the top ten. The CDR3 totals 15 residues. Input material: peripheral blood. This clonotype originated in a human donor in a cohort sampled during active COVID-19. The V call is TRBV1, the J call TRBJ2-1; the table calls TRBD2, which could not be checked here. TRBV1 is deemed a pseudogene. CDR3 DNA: TGCACCAGCGCCGGGGACTTTTACCATTACAATGAGCAGTTCTTC. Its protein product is CTSAGDFYHYNEQFF.